The clone carrying this TCR beta chain was detected ten times or more. Its antigen is currently unknown. This sample is drawn from a study of T cells after yellow fever vaccination. Study summary: Preparing low-cell-number fractions relied on SMART-Seq v4 Ultra Low Input.

TCRdb itself ran the 5' RACE reads through MiXCR, one entry per CDR3 protein. The sample consists of 300,000 or so distinct CDR3 sequences, 4% of them appearing once. Germline CDR1 reads ENHRY; CDR2 reads SYGVKD. The CDR3 consists of 13 residues. V was trimmed by 2 bases and J by 9 bases, leaving 11 bases between them. Whole-study findings and limits: Researchers cautioned that FACS-sorted repertoires could harbor abundant clonotypes contaminating from the bulk population. The study found a weaker secondary response that peaked faster, day 5 versus 15. Subsequent to the booster, the majority of primary-vaccination clones reappeared (approximately 95% CD4, 88% CD8).

Sequenced here: PBMCs, sampled 5 days after the yellow fever booster vaccination. V gene TRBV10-3 combines with J gene TRBJ2-1; the D gene is possibly TRBD2 (6 bases). The receptor comes from a young man who received the YFV17D yellow fever vaccine. The CDR3 DNA is TGTGCCATCAGTGAGGTCGCCGGGGGTGAGCAGTTCTTC. It is translated as CAISEVAGGEQFF.